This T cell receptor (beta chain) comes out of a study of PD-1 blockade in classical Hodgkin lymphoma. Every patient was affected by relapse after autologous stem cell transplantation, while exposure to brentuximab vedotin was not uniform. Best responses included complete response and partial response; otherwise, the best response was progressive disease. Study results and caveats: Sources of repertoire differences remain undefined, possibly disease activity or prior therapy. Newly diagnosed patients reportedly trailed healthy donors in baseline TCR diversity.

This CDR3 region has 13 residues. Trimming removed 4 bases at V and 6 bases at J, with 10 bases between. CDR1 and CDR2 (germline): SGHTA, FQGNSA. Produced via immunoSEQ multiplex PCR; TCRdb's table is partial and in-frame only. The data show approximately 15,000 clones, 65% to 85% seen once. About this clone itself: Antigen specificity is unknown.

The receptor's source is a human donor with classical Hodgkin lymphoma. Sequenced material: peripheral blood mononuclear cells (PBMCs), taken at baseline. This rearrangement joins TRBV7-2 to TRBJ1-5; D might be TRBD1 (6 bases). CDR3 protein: CASSSRGGQPQHF. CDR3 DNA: TGTGCCAGCAGCTCAAGGGGGGGTCAGCCCCAGCATTTT.